The entry below gives a single TCR beta chain sequence along with its context. Its antigen is as yet unknown. Described time point: pre-sensitization, week 0. The treatment here: therapeutic diphenylcyclopropenone sensitization with weekly scalp DPC. Prior to each patch test being applied, blood was drawn. Participating donors were patients with alopecia, aged 18 to 70 years, considered appropriate candidates for DPC. This entry is derived from a study of human T cells and chemical hapten exposure. General study findings and limits: Once DPC sensitization occurred, TCRs above 1 in 1000 frequency showed no change.

The V and J ends lost 2 bases and 8 bases respectively, with 13 bases between them. Germline values: CDR1 GTSNPN, CDR2 SVGIG (reference sequence). The length of the CDR3 is 13 residues. The library labeled individual cDNA molecules by adding unique molecular identifiers to them. TCRdb re-called the RACE reads with MiXCR, one entry per CDR3 protein. The sample lists 300,000 to 400,000 distinct CDR3 sequences, 4.5% to 5.5% occurring once. The chain has TRBV30 and TRBJ2-4, with D perhaps matching TRBD1 (6 bases). The specimen comprised whole blood, sampled in connection with sensitization to the hapten diphenylcyclopropenone (DPC). The receptor was derived from a woman in her 50s with alopecia areata. Some clones in this sample may be carry-over from other donors' samples. The CDR3 coding sequence is TGTGCCTGGAGTTTAACAGGGACGTACATTCAGTACTTC. Its protein product is CAWSLTGTYIQYF.